This TCR beta chain emerged from a study of blood T cell repertoires in COVID-19. Whole-study context: Samples taken during acute and convalescent COVID-19 were collected in the United States, Italy and Spain. The analysed material was cDNA or gDNA that came from T cells, B-cell-depleted T cells, or PBMCs.

J gave up 7 bases and V 0 bases, and 3 bases lay outside the gene matches. Germline CDR1 is SGHDT and CDR2 is YYEEEE. There are 14 residues in the CDR3. Original handling: Estimates of nucleated cell counts were drawn from the amplification of reference gene primers. Profiled with immunoSEQ multiplex PCR; TCRdb holds only in-frame clones, not every one. V and J calls and clone size come straight from that table; D and trimming were deduced from the DNA. The repertoire includes some 280,000 clones, around four fifths of them detected once, and around 4% sits in the top ten. V gene TRBV5-6 combines with J gene TRBJ2-3, with 9 bases fitting TRBD2. The sequencing sample was made of peripheral blood. This clonotype originated in a woman in her fifties or sixties with active or convalescent COVID-19. In DNA form, the CDR3 reads TGTGCCAGCAGCTTGGTTAGCGGGGGACATACGCAGTATTTT. The encoded protein is CASSLVSGGHTQYF.